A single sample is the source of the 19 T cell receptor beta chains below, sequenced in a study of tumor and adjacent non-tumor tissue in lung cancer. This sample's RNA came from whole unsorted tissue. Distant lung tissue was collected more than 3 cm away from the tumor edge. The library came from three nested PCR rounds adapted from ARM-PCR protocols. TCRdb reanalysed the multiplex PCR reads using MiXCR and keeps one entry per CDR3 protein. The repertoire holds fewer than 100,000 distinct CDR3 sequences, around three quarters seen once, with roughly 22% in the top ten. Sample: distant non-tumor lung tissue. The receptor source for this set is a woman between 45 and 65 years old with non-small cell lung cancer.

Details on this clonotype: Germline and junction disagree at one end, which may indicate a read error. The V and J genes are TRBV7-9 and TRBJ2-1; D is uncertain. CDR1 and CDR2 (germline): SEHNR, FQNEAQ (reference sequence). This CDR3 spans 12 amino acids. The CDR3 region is CASSLVNNEQFF. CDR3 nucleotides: TGTGCCAGCAGCTTAGTCAACAATGAGCAGTTCTTT.

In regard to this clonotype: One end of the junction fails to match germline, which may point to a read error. The CDR3 loop is CAISPGQGAYEQYF. Written as DNA, the CDR3 is TGCGCCATCAGCCCAGGACAGGGGGCCTACGAGCAGTACTTC. This chain joins TRBV4-1 and TRBJ2-7, with TRBD1 matching over 10 bases. This CDR3 contains 14 residues. The germline V gene encodes CDR1 MGHRA and CDR2 YSYEKL.

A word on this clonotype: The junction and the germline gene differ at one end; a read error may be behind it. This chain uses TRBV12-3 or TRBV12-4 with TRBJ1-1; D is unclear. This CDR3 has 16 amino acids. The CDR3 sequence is CASSPVGPGGNTEAVF. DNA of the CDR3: TGTGCCAGCAGTCCCGTGGGCCCAGGAGGCAACACTGAAGCTGTCTTT.

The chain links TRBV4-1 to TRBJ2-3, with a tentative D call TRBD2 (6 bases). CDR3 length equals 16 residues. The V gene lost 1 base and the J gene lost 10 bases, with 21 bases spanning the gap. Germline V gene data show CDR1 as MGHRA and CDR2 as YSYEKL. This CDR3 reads CASSQVGGMASYPQYF. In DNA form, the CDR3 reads TGCGCCAGCAGCCAAGTTGGCGGGATGGCCTCATATCCGCAGTATTTT.

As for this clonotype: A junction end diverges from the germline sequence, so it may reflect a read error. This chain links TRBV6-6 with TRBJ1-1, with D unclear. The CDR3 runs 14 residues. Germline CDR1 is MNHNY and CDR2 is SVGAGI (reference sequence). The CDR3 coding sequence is TGTACCAGCAGTTGGATGCAGACGAACACTGAAGCTCTCTTT. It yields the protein CTSSWMQTNTEALF.

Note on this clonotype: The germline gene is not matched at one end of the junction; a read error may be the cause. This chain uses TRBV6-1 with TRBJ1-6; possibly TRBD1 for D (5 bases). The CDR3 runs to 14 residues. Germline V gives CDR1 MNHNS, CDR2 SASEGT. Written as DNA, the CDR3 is TGTGCCAGTAGTGAAGAGATAGGGGAATCACCCCTCCACTTT. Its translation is CASSEEIGESPLHF.

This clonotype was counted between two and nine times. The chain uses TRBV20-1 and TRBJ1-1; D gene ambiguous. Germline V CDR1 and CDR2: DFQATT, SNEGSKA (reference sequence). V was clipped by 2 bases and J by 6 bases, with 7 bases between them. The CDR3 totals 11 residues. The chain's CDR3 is CSARRVPEAFF. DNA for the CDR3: TGCAGTGCTAGAAGGGTCCCTGAAGCTTTCTTT.

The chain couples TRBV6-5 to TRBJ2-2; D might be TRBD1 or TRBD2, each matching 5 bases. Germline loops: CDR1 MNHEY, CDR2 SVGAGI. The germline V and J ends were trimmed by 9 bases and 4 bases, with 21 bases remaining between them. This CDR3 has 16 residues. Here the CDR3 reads CASCSGAEYSTGELFF. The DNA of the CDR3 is TGTGCCAGTTGCTCCGGGGCAGAATATTCCACCGGGGAGCTGTTTTTT.

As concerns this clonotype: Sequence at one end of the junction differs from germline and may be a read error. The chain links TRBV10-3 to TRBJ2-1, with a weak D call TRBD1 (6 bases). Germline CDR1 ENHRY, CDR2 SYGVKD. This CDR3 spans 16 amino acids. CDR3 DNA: TGTGTCATCAGTGACCCCGTGACAGGTTCCTACAATGAGCAGTTCTTC. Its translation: CVISDPVTGSYNEQFF.

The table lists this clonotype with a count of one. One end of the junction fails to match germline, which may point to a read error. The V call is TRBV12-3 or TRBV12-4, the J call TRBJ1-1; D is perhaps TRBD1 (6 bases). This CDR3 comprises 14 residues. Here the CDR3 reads CASSPQGDNIEAFF. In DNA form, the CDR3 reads TGTGCCAGCAGCCCACAGGGAGACAACATTGAAGCTTTCTTT.

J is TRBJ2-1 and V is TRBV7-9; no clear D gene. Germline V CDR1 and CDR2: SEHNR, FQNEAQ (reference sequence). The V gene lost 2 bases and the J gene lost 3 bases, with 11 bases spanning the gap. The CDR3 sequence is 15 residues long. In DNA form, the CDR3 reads TGTGCCAGCAGCTTACAAACTAACAACTACAATGAGCAGTTCTTC. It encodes CASSLQTNNYNEQFF.

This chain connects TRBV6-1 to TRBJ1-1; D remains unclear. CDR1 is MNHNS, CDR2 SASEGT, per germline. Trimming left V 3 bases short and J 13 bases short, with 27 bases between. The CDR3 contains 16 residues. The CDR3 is CASSDRWERVNTKDFF. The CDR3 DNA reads TGTGCCAGCAGTGACCGCTGGGAAAGGGTGAACACTAAAGATTTCTTT.

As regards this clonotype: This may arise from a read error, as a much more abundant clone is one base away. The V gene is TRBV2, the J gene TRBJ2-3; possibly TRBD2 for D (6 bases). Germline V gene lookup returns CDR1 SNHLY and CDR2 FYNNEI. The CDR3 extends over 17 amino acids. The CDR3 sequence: CPSSTHPGLASTDTQYF. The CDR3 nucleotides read TGTCCCAGCAGTACGCACCCGGGACTGGCTTCCACAGATACGCAGTATTTT.

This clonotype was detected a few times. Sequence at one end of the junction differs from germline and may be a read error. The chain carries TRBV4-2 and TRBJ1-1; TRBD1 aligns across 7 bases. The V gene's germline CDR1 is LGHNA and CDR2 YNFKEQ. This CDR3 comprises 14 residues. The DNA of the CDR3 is TGTGCCAGCAGCCAGCAGGGGGGCAAAACTGAGGCTTTCTTT. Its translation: CASSQQGGKTEAFF.

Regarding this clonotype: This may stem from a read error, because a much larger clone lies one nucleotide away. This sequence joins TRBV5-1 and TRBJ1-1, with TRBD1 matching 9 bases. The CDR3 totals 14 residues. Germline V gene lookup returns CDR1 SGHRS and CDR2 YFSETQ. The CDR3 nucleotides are TGCGCCAGCAGCTGGGGACAGGGAGGCACTGAAGCTCTCTTT. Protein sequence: CASSWGQGGTEALF.

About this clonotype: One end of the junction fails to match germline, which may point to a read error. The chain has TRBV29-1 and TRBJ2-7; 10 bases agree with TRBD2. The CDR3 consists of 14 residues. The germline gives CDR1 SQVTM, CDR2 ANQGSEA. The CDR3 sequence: CSSISGRAIHEQYF. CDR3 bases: TGTAGCTCCATCAGCGGGAGGGCAATCCACGAGCAGTATTTC.

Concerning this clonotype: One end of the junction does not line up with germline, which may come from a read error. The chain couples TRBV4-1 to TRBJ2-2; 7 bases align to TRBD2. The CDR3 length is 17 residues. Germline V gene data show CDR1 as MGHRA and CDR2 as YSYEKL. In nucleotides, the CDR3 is TGCGTCAGCAGCCAAGAAGGAGCGGGAACTAAAATCGGGGAGCTGTTTTTT. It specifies CVSSQEGAGTKIGELFF.

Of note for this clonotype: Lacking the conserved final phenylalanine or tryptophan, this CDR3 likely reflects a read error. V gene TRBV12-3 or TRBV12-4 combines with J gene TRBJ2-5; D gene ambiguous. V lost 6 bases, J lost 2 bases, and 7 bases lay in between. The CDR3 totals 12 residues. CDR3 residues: CASSPTQETQYL. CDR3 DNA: TGTGCCAGCAGCCCAACTCAAGAGACCCAGTACTTA.

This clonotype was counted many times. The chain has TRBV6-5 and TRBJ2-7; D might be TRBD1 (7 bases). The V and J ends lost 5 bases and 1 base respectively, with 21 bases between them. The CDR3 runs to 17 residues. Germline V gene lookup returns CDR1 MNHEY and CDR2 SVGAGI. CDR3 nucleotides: TGTGCCAGCAGTCGAAATTACAGGGGACTCGAGTCCTACGAGCAGTACTTC. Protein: CASSRNYRGLESYEQYF.